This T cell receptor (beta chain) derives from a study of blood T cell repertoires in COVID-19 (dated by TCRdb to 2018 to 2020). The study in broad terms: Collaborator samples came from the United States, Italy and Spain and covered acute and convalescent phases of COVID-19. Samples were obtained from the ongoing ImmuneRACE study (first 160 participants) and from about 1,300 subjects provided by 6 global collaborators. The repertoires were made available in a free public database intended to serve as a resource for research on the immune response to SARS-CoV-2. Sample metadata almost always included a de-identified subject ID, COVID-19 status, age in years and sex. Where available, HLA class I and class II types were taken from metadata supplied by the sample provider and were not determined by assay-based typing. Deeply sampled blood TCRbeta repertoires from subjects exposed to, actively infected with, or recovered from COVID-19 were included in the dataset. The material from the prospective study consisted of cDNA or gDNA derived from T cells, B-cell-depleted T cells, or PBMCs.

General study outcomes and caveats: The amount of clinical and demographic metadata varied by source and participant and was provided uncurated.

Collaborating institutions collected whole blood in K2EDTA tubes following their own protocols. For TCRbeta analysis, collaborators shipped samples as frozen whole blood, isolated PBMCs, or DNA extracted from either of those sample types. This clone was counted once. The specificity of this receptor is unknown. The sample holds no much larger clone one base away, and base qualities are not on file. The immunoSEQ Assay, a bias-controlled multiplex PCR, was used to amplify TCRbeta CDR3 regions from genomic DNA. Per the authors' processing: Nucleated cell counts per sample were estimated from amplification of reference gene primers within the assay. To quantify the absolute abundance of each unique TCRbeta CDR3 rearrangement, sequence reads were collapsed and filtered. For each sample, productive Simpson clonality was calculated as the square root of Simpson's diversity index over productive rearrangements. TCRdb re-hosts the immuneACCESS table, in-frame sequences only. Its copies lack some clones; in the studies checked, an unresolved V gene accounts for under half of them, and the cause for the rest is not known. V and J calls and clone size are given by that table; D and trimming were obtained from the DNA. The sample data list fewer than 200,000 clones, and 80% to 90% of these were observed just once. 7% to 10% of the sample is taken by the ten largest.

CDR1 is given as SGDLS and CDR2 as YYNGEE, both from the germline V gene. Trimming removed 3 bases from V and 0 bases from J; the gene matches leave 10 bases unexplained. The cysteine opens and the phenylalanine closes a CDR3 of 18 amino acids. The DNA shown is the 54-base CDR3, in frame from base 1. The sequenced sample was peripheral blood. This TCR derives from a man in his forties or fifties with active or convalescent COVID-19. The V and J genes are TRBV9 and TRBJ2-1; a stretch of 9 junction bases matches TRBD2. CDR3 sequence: CASSGGASGMSSYNEQFF. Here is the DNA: TGTGCCAGCAGCGGAGGGGCTAGCGGGATGAGCTCCTACAATGAGCAGTTCTTC.